Listed here is a single TCR beta chain. Source study methods: Amplification from reference gene primers served as the basis for estimated nucleated cell counts. Data came from immunoSEQ multiplex PCR; TCRdb stores just in-frame clones and leaves some out. The V and J calls and the clone size are those of that table, but D and trimming were determined from the DNA. The top ten hold approximately 0.98% of the sample, which has fewer than 85,000 clones, roughly 88% seen once. This sample stems from a study of blood T cell repertoires in COVID-19. The length of the CDR3 is 16 residues. The V end lost 5 bases, the J end lost 1 base, and 16 bases lay between the germline ends. Germline CDR1 reads SEHNR; CDR2 reads FQNEAQ (reference sequence).

Sequencing input: peripheral blood. The J gene is TRBJ2-3, the V gene TRBV7-9; possible D gene TRBD2, 6 bases. The source of this sequence is a woman in her forties or fifties in a cohort sampled during active COVID-19. The CDR3 DNA follows: TGTGCCAGCAGCCCCTATGGAGCGGGTGGCACAGATACGCAGTATTTT. Protein product: CASSPYGAGGTDTQYF. Full variable domain (missing parts from reference TRBV7-9 and TRBJ2-3): DTGVSQNPRHKITKRGQNVTFRCDPISEHNRLYWYRQTLGQGPEFLTYFQNEAQLEKSRLLSDRFSAERPKGSFSTLEIQRTEQGDSAMYLCASSPYGAGGTDTQYFGPGTRLTVL.